This is a list of T cell receptor beta chains from one sample in a study of cytomegalovirus exposure and HLA in healthy donors. Profiling relied on immunoSEQ multiplex PCR, and the TCRdb table lists in-frame clones only, not all of them. Of under 300,000 clones in the sample, around nine tenths were seen once. The sample comprised PBMCs. These receptors were taken from a girl aged 2 to 9 in good health and CMV-seronegative. Each CDR3 is given without its conserved first and last residue. Fields, in order: V gene, J gene, CDR3 protein.

v_gene: TRBV6-6
j_gene: TRBJ1-5
CDR3aa: ATEGAGSNQPQH

v_gene: TRBV19
j_gene: TRBJ2-7
CDR3aa: ASSPRRGAGGHYEQY

v_gene: TRBV2
j_gene: TRBJ2-4
CDR3aa: ASIQSESKNIQY

v_gene: TRBV9
j_gene: TRBJ1-1
CDR3aa: ASSVTLNTEAF

v_gene: TRBV5-1
j_gene: TRBJ2-1
CDR3aa: ASSRGTGALNEQF

v_gene: TRBV5-1
j_gene: TRBJ1-2
CDR3aa: ASSPQEGNGYT

v_gene: TRBV30
j_gene: TRBJ2-1
CDR3aa: AWSRLVYNEQF

v_gene: TRBV28
j_gene: TRBJ1-1
CDR3aa: ASSASGQGAWTEAF

v_gene: TRBV5-4
j_gene: TRBJ2-2
CDR3aa: ASSGAGGPGELF

v_gene: TRBV7-8
j_gene: TRBJ2-3
CDR3aa: ASSLVGQGFTDTQY

v_gene: TRBV18
j_gene: TRBJ1-1
CDR3aa: ASSPLDGGHTEAF

v_gene: TRBV9
j_gene: -
CDR3aa: ASSPETGEGYEQY

v_gene: TRBV29-1
j_gene: TRBJ1-2
CDR3aa: SVESPGEGYT

v_gene: TRBV9
j_gene: TRBJ2-7
CDR3aa: ASSVTGGGYEQY

v_gene: TRBV12-5
j_gene: TRBJ1-1
CDR3aa: ASGLVRGQVDTEAF

v_gene: TRBV6-6
j_gene: TRBJ2-6
CDR3aa: ASSYSAGGANVLT

v_gene: TRBV13
j_gene: TRBJ2-1
CDR3aa: ASSLAGDSYNEQF

v_gene: TRBV4-2
j_gene: TRBJ1-3
CDR3aa: ASSQSSGADSGNTIY

v_gene: TRBV6-5
j_gene: TRBJ2-7
CDR3aa: ASSSAYEQY

v_gene: TRBV10-2
j_gene: TRBJ2-2
CDR3aa: ASRREQGGLAGLF

v_gene: TRBV2
j_gene: TRBJ1-3
CDR3aa: ASSHGKSVSGNTIY

v_gene: TRBV2
j_gene: TRBJ1-2
CDR3aa: ASRSNYGYT

v_gene: TRBV27
j_gene: TRBJ2-6
CDR3aa: ASATGVSGANVLT

v_gene: TRBV28
j_gene: TRBJ1-1
CDR3aa: ASSSQGWNTEAF

v_gene: TRBV11-2
j_gene: TRBJ1-1
CDR3aa: ASSRHGQVGMNTEAF

v_gene: TRBV5-1
j_gene: TRBJ2-7
CDR3aa: ASSVGLAGLYEQY

v_gene: TRBV5-1
j_gene: TRBJ2-5
CDR3aa: ASSFAGSGQETQY

v_gene: TRBV25-1
j_gene: TRBJ1-1
CDR3aa: ASSPPGGGTEAF

v_gene: TRBV5-6
j_gene: TRBJ1-4
CDR3aa: ASSLKGGKLF

v_gene: TRBV27
j_gene: -
CDR3aa: ASKPGTGGNEQY

v_gene: TRBV7-6
j_gene: TRBJ2-2
CDR3aa: ASSFIGGRNTGELF

v_gene: TRBV19
j_gene: TRBJ2-3
CDR3aa: ASSIGLADTQY

v_gene: TRBV9
j_gene: TRBJ1-4
CDR3aa: ASNSGARNEKLF

v_gene: TRBV9
j_gene: TRBJ2-1
CDR3aa: ASSVDPGGALNEQF

v_gene: TRBV11-2
j_gene: TRBJ2-3
CDR3aa: ASSSRAWPTGTDTQY

v_gene: TRBV10-2
j_gene: TRBJ2-3
CDR3aa: ASSLRGFTDTQY

v_gene: TRBV2
j_gene: TRBJ1-5
CDR3aa: ASSGVEGAQPQH

v_gene: TRBV5-6
j_gene: TRBJ2-1
CDR3aa: ASSLSTSGYYNEQF

v_gene: TRBV10-3
j_gene: TRBJ2-1
CDR3aa: AISERVYNEQF

v_gene: TRBV2
j_gene: TRBJ1-2
CDR3aa: ASSANRVPLPPDGYT

v_gene: TRBV14
j_gene: TRBJ2-3
CDR3aa: ASSQDPGTDTQY

v_gene: TRBV6-5
j_gene: TRBJ2-3
CDR3aa: ASSYNSGASTDTQY

v_gene: TRBV19
j_gene: TRBJ1-1
CDR3aa: ASRPGHRNTEAF

v_gene: TRBV13
j_gene: TRBJ2-1
CDR3aa: ASSLLRAGAYNEQF

v_gene: TRBV21-1
j_gene: TRBJ2-1
CDR3aa: ASSTLRGRGLAGPSSYNEQF

v_gene: TRBV29-1
j_gene: TRBJ2-5
CDR3aa: SGLGGLRQY

v_gene: TRBV30
j_gene: TRBJ2-1
CDR3aa: AWSTGTSGMYNEQF

v_gene: TRBV11-2
j_gene: TRBJ2-1
CDR3aa: ASSLAFSVNEQF

v_gene: TRBV6-5
j_gene: TRBJ1-2
CDR3aa: ASSNQGGGNYGYT

v_gene: TRBV5-1
j_gene: TRBJ2-7
CDR3aa: ASSAWTGGFYEQY

v_gene: TRBV30
j_gene: TRBJ1-1
CDR3aa: AWKAGATEAF

v_gene: TRBV6-5
j_gene: TRBJ2-1
CDR3aa: ASSYGGGSYNEQF